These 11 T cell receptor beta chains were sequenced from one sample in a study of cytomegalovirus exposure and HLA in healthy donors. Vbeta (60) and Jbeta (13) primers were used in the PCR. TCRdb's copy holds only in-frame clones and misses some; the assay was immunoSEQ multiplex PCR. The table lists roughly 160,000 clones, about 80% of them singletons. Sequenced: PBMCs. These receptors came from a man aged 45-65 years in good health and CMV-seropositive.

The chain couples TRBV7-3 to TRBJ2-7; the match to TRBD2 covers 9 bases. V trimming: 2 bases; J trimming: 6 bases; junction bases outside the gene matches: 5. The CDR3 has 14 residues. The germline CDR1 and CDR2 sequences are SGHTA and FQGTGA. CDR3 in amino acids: CASSLQAGGGEQYF. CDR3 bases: TGTGCCAGCAGCTTACAAGCGGGGGGAGGCGAGCAGTACTTC.

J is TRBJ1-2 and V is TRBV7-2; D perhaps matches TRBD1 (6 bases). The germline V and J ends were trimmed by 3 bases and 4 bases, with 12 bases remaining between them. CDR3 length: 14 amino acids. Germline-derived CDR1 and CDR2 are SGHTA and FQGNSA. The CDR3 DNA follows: TGTGCCAGCAGCTTTTACGACAGGCGCTATGGCTACACCTTC. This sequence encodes CASSFYDRRYGYTF.

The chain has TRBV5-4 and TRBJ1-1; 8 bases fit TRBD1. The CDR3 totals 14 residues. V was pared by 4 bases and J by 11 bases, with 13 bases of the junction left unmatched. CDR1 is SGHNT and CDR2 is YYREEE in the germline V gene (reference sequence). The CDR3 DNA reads TGTGCCAGCAGCCTGATCGGACAGGGTCGGATGGCTTTCTTT. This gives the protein CASSLIGQGRMAFF.

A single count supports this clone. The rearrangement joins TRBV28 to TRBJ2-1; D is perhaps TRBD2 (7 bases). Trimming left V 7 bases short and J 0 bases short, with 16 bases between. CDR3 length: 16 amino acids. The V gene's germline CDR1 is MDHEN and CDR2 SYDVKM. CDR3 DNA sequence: TGTGCCAGCACGGGGGGCGGGGGAAGCTCCTACAATGAGCAGTTCTTC. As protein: CASTGGGGSSYNEQFF.

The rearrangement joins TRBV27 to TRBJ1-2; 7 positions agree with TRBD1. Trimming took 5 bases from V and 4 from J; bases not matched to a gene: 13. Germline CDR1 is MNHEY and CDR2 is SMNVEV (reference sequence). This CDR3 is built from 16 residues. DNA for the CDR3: TGTGCCAGCAGTCCTCTTACCGGACAGGCTCTCTATGGCTACACCTTC. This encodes CASSPLTGQALYGYTF.

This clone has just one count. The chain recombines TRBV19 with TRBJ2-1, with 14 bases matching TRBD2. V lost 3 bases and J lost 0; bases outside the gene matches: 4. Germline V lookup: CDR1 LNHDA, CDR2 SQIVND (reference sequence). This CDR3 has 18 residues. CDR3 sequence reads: CASSMTSGGGSSYNEQFF. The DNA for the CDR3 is TGTGCCAGTAGTATGACTAGCGGGGGGGGAAGCTCCTACAATGAGCAGTTCTTC.

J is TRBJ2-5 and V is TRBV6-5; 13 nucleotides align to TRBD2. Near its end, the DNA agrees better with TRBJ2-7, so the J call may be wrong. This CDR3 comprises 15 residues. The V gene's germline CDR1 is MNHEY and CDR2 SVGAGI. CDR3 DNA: TGTGCCCGGGGGACTAGCGGGATTCTTCCTGACGAGCAGTACTTC. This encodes CARGTSGILPDEQYF.

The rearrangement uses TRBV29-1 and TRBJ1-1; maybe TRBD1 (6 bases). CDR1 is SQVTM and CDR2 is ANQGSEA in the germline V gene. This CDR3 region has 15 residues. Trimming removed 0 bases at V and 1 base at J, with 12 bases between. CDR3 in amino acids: CSVEDGAGANTEAFF. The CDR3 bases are TGCAGCGTTGAAGATGGGGCAGGGGCGAACACTGAAGCTTTCTTT.

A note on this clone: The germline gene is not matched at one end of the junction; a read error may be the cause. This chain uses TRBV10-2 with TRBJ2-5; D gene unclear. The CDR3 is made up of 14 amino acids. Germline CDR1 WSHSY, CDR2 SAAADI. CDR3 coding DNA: TGCGCCAGCAGTTTATCCGGAGACCAGGAGACCCAGTACTTC. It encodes CASSLSGDQETQYF.

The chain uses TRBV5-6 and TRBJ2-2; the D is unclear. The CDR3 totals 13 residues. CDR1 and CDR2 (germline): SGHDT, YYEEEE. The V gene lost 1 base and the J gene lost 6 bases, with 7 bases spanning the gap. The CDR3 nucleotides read TGTGCCAGCAGCTTGAATTATGCCGGGGAGCTGTTTTTT. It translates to CASSLNYAGELFF.

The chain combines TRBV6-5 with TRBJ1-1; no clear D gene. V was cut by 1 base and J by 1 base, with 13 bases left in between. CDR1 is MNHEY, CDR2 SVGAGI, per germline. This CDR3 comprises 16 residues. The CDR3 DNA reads TGTGCCAGCAGTTACTTCCTTGAGGCCCAGAACACTGAAGCTTTCTTT. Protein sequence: CASSYFLEAQNTEAFF.